This TCR beta chain was retrieved from a study of shared clonotypes between healthy human individuals. Study-wide results and caveats: A reduction in generation probabilities was seen for non-shared clonotypes relative to those shared by all four donors.

On this clone: The antigen is undetermined. This sample includes further DNA sequences coding for the same CDR3.

V dropped 0 bases and J dropped 0 bases, with 14 bases sitting between them. Germline loops: CDR1 GTSNPN, CDR2 SVGIG (reference sequence). The CDR3 is 16 amino acids. Per sorted-subset replicate PCR, input was approximately 180 ng DNA, representing around 29,000 T cell genomes. Sequenced by immunoSEQ multiplex PCR; TCRdb stores in-frame clones only, minus some. The sample yields millions of clones, roughly 94% seen once. The specimen was naive CD4+ T cells sorted from blood. Subset given: CD45RA+ positively selected. The receptor was isolated from a man aged 18 to 30 in good health. V usage is TRBV30 and J usage is TRBJ1-2; D might be TRBD1 (5 bases). CDR3 nucleotides: TGTGCCTGGAGTGTCCAGGGACGGAGCTCTAACTATGGCTACACCTTC. Translating it yields CAWSVQGRSSNYGYTF.